These 21 T cell receptor beta chains came from one sample sequenced in a study of CD8 T cells in Susac syndrome. RNA in amounts of about 0.5 to 1 ug was reverse transcribed with random hexamers. Each CDR3 protein is one row after TCRdb ran MiXCR on the immunoSEQ multiplex PCR reads. Counted here are roughly 130,000 distinct CDR3 sequences, roughly 95% occurring once; the ten biggest clones make up roughly 0.14%. The sequencing sample was made of CD4+ T cells from PBMCs. The receptors here all came from a human donor with Susac syndrome.

This clonotype was counted between two and nine times. CDR3 loop: CASSLELAGYNEQFF. Written as DNA, the CDR3 is TGTGCCAGCAGCCTGGAACTAGCGGGCTACAATGAGCAGTTCTTC. The rearrangement links TRBV12-3 or TRBV12-4 to TRBJ2-1; TRBD2 matches 9 bases. V dropped 6 bases and J dropped 3; count of bases not matched to a gene: 6. The CDR3 has 15 residues.

J is TRBJ1-2 and V is TRBV7-8; perhaps TRBD1 as D (5 bases). Trimming left V 5 bases short and J 4 bases short, with 14 bases between. The germline gives CDR1 SGHVS, CDR2 FQNEAQ. The CDR3 has 14 residues. DNA for the CDR3: TGTGCCAGCAGCCAAAGGGACCGAGGCTATGGCTACACCTTC. Protein product: CASSQRDRGYGYTF.

The V and J genes are TRBV29-1 and TRBJ1-3; D is ambiguous. The V gene's germline CDR1 is SQVTM and CDR2 ANQGSEA. The ends were cut back, 4 bases at V and 3 bases at J, with 19 bases in the middle. The CDR3 sequence is 16 residues long. This chain's CDR3 is CSVVLGRAGFGNTIYF. In nucleotides, the CDR3 is TGCAGCGTTGTCCTAGGCCGGGCTGGCTTTGGAAACACCATATATTTT.

The rearrangement joins TRBV20-1 to TRBJ1-2; D is undetermined. CDR1 is DFQATT and CDR2 is SNEGSKA in the germline V gene (reference sequence). This CDR3 region has 15 residues. Between the trimmed V and J ends, which lost 0 bases and 0 bases, there was a span of 11 bases. The CDR3 sequence: CSARDGKVSNYGYTF. The CDR3 DNA sequence: TGCAGTGCTAGAGATGGGAAGGTTTCTAACTATGGCTACACCTTC.

J is TRBJ2-2 and V is TRBV29-1, with 10 positions matching TRBD2. V was pared by 3 bases and J by 7 bases, with 8 bases of the junction left unmatched. From germline, CDR1 is SQVTM and CDR2 ANQGSEA. The CDR3 is 15 amino acids. The chain's CDR3 is CSVDGAGGPNGELFF. CDR3 bases: TGCAGCGTTGATGGAGCGGGAGGGCCAAACGGGGAGCTGTTTTTT.

This clonotype has just one count. The V gene is TRBV5-4, the J gene TRBJ2-3; 8 bases are a match to TRBD1. J gave up 4 bases and V 9 bases, and 7 bases lay outside the gene matches. The germline V gene has CDR1 SGHNT and CDR2 YYREEE (reference sequence). The CDR3 consists of 13 residues. This CDR3 reads CATNLQGADTQYF. CDR3 nucleotides: TGTGCCACAAATCTACAGGGGGCAGATACGCAGTATTTT. The full variable domain, rest sourced from reference TRBV5-4 and TRBJ2-3, is ETGVTQSPTHLIKTRGQQVTLRCSSQSGHNTVSWYQQALGQGPQFIFQYYREEENGRGNFPPRFSGLQFPNYSSELNVNALELDDSALYLCATNLQGADTQYFGPGTRLTVL.

This clonotype showed up just once. The V gene is TRBV6-1, the J gene TRBJ2-7; maybe TRBD2 (6 bases). The CDR3 spans 16 residues. The germline CDR1 and CDR2 sequences are MNHNS and SASEGT. V was clipped by 3 bases and J by 0 bases, with 15 bases between them. CDR3 DNA sequence: TGTGCCAGCAGTGACTGGGAACGGGGACTCTCCTACGAGCAGTACTTC. Translated: CASSDWERGLSYEQYF.

The chain recombines TRBV20-1 with TRBJ2-7; D is possibly TRBD1 or TRBD2 (6 bases each). Trimming left V 6 bases short and J 13 bases short, with 22 bases between. The CDR3 covers 12 residues. Germline values: CDR1 DFQATT, CDR2 SNEGSKA (reference sequence). CDR3 protein: CSAYRAGSLDYF. Written as DNA, the CDR3 is TGCAGTGCGTACAGGGCGGGGAGCTTGGACTACTTC.

The chain is built from TRBV20-1 and TRBJ2-1; 9 bases fit TRBD2. Germline trimming cut 3 bases from V and 1 base from J; bases unmatched to any gene: 10. Germline loops: CDR1 DFQATT, CDR2 SNEGSKA (reference sequence). The CDR3 is 17 residues long. In DNA, the CDR3 is TGCAGTGCTAGGGCGGGACTAGCTGCCCGATCCTACAATGAGCAGTTCTTC. As protein: CSARAGLAARSYNEQFF.

This chain joins TRBV29-1 and TRBJ2-1; 13 bases are shared with TRBD2. The length of the CDR3 is 15 residues. The germline V gene encodes CDR1 SQVTM and CDR2 ANQGSEA. J was trimmed by 6 bases and V by 3 bases; bases with no gene match: 5. The CDR3 reads CSVDPLAGGTNEQFF. Here the CDR3 DNA reads TGCAGCGTTGACCCACTAGCGGGGGGGACCAATGAGCAGTTCTTC.

The chain has TRBV7-3 and TRBJ2-2; D gene unclear. Germline CDR1 SGHTA, CDR2 FQGTGA. V was shortened by 0 bases and J by 3 bases, with 2 bases between the two germline ends. This CDR3 comprises 13 residues. This chain's CDR3 is CASSLTYTGELFF. The CDR3, as DNA: TGTGCCAGCAGCTTAACATACACCGGGGAGCTGTTTTTT.

The CDR3 DNA is TGTGCCAGCAGGGCAGGGGTTTCTCAGCCCCAGCATTTT. Its protein is CASRAGVSQPQHF. The chain carries TRBV2 and TRBJ1-5, with a weak D call TRBD1 (6 bases). V was trimmed by 6 bases and J by 6 bases, leaving 12 bases between them. This CDR3 contains 13 residues. Per germline, CDR1 SNHLY and CDR2 FYNNEI.

This clonotype was observed a single time. The rearrangement links TRBV29-1 to TRBJ1-1; D is unresolved. From germline, CDR1 is SQVTM and CDR2 ANQGSEA. The germline V and J ends were trimmed by 5 bases and 1 base, with 8 bases remaining between them. The CDR3 runs to 12 residues. CDR3 in amino acids: CSVRYRNTEAFF. For the CDR3, the DNA is TGCAGCGTTAGGTACAGGAACACTGAAGCTTTCTTT.

This chain connects TRBV3-1 to TRBJ2-1; 8 bases line up with TRBD2. CDR1 and CDR2 (germline): LGHDT, YNNKEL (reference sequence). J gave up 5 bases and V 4 bases, and 10 bases lay outside the gene matches. There are 16 residues in the CDR3. The CDR3 DNA sequence: TGTGCCAGCAGCCCTCGGGGGGGTGCTCGCGACAATGAGCAGTTCTTC. It translates to CASSPRGGARDNEQFF.

This clonotype was counted once. The rearrangement joins TRBV20-1 to TRBJ1-5, with a weak D call TRBD1 (5 bases). The ends were cut back, 3 bases at V and 4 bases at J, with 10 bases in the middle. This CDR3 has 13 residues. Germline V gives CDR1 DFQATT, CDR2 SNEGSKA (reference sequence). The CDR3 sequence: CSASSGLNQPQHF. The CDR3 coding sequence is TGCAGTGCTAGTTCAGGGTTGAATCAGCCCCAGCATTTT.

The V call is TRBV30, the J call TRBJ1-2, with D perhaps matching TRBD1 (6 bases). This CDR3 is 15 amino acids long. The germline gives CDR1 GTSNPN, CDR2 SVGIG (reference sequence). The V end was cut by 5 bases, the J end by 5 bases, with 21 bases between. The CDR3 protein is CAWGPKDSISYGYTF. The CDR3 nucleotides read TGTGCCTGGGGGCCCAAGGACAGCATCTCATATGGCTACACCTTC. Full variable domain (missing parts from reference TRBV30 and TRBJ1-2): SQTIHQWPATLVQPVGSPLSLECTVEGTSNPNLYWYRQAAGRGLQLLFYSVGIGQISSEVPQNLSASRPQDRQFILSSKKLLLSDSGFYLCAWGPKDSISYGYTFGSGTRLTVV.

V and J are TRBV2 and TRBJ1-2, with no clear D. Trimming cost V 5 bases and J 7 bases, with 17 bases left between them. CDR3 size: 14 residues. Germline CDR1 and CDR2: SNHLY and FYNNEI. The CDR3 DNA sequence: TGTGCCAGCAGTACGGACTTCCGGGCCGGTGGCTACACCTTC. It specifies CASSTDFRAGGYTF.

The chain combines TRBV27 with TRBJ1-4; 10 bases match TRBD1. Germline CDR1 is MNHEY and CDR2 is SMNVEV (reference sequence). V gave up 2 bases and J gave up 8 bases; unmatched junction bases: 8. The CDR3 sequence is 16 residues long. The CDR3 DNA is TGTGCCAGCAGTTTAGGGCCCGGGACAGGGGTGGAAAAACTGTTTTTT. The encoded protein is CASSLGPGTGVEKLFF.

The rearrangement joins TRBV30 to TRBJ2-7, with D maybe TRBD2 (5 bases). The CDR3 totals 11 residues. V was trimmed by 3 bases and J by 7 bases, leaving 10 bases between them. CDR1 and CDR2 from the germline V gene are GTSNPN and SVGIG (reference sequence). In DNA form, the CDR3 reads TGTGCCTGGAGCACAAGCGGTGAGCAGTACTTC. It translates to CAWSTSGEQYF.

The rearrangement joins TRBV20-1 to TRBJ1-2, with D uncertain. Trimming stripped 2 bases from V and 0 bases from J, with 13 bases between. Germline lookup yields CDR1 DFQATT and CDR2 SNEGSKA (reference sequence). CDR3 size: 15 residues. For the CDR3, the DNA is TGCAGTGCTAGAAACCGCGGGCTTGCTAACTATGGCTACACCTTC. It specifies CSARNRGLANYGYTF.

The chain carries TRBV3-1 and TRBJ2-4, with a possible D match to TRBD2 (6 bases). Trimming shortened V by 1 base and J by 5 bases, and 15 bases separated the two germline ends. The CDR3 length is 16 residues. Germline assignment: CDR1 LGHDT and CDR2 YNNKEL (reference sequence). The CDR3 DNA reads as TGTGCCAGCAGCCAAGCCCCGAATAGCGGAGAAAACATTCAGTACTTC. Translation: CASSQAPNSGENIQYF.